This T cell receptor (beta chain) was identified in a study of blood T cell repertoires in COVID-19 (dated by TCRdb to between 2020 and 2021). Background for the entire study: Collaborator samples came from the United States, Italy and Spain and covered acute and convalescent phases of COVID-19. The prospective study material was composed of cDNA or gDNA derived from T cells, B-cell-depleted T cells, or PBMCs. The dataset comprised deeply sampled blood TCRbeta repertoires from subjects exposed to, actively infected with, or recovered from COVID-19. The repertoires were released in a freely available public database intended as a resource for research on the immune response to SARS-CoV-2. Samples were obtained from the ongoing ImmuneRACE study (first 160 participants) and from 1,254 subjects provided by 6 global collaborators. The sample metadata nearly always contained a de-identified subject ID, COVID-19 status, age in years and sex. Where available, HLA class I and class II types were obtained from metadata supplied by the sample provider rather than from assay-based typing.

The immunoSEQ Assay, a bias-controlled multiplex PCR, was used to amplify TCRbeta CDR3 regions from genomic DNA. The study's processing was this. The number of nucleated cells in each sample was estimated from the amplification of reference gene primers within the assay. Sequence reads were collapsed and filtered to measure the absolute abundance of every unique TCRbeta CDR3 rearrangement. Productive Simpson clonality was computed per sample as the square root of Simpson's diversity index over productive rearrangements. TCRdb stores this immuneACCESS table with in-frame sequences only. Part of the clones is absent; in the studies checked, under half of the shortfall reflects unresolved V genes, and no reason is known for the rest. The D gene and trimming were derived from the DNA, and the V and J assignments and clone size from that table. The sample records about 220,000 clones, 86% of which are singletons. The top ten hold 2.5% to 3.5% of the sample.

Trimming takes 2 bases from V and 0 bases from J, and the germline ends sit 8 bases apart. The CDR3, cysteine through phenylalanine, is 15 amino acids long. The only DNA kept is the CDR3, 45 bases in frame from the first base. CDR1 and CDR2 are read off the germline V gene (reference sequence) as MNHEY and SMNVEV. Samples from volunteer blood donors who had recovered from COVID-19 were contributed by a second Seattle source. Whole blood was collected in K2EDTA tubes by collaborating institutions according to the institutions' own protocols. For TCRbeta analysis, collaborators shipped samples as frozen whole blood, isolated PBMCs, or DNA extracted from either of those sample types. Overall study results and their limits: The quantity of clinical and demographic metadata differed by source and by participant and was supplied without curation.

Notes on this clone: Its cognate antigen has yet to be identified. No quality values exist for individual bases; no much larger clone is one base distant.

Sequenced: peripheral blood. This clonotype was obtained from a woman younger than 45 who had recovered from COVID-19. Rearrangement joined TRBV27 to TRBJ1-5, with the D gene call left open. The CDR3 corresponds to CASSLTEYSNQPQHF. The DNA is TGTGCCAGCAGTTTAACGGAGTATAGCAATCAGCCCCAGCATTTT.